This T cell receptor beta chain was documented in a study of T cell responses to AZD1222 COVID-19 vaccine. Study conclusions and caveats: With dominance at 160-218 and 743-854, vaccine-associated CD4 TCRs spanned spike.

Data came from immunoSEQ multiplex PCR; TCRdb stores just in-frame clones and leaves some out. This sample has some 140,000 clones, with 92% found just once. On this clone itself: Its cognate antigen is unknown.

The ends were cut back, 7 bases at V and 1 base at J, with 16 bases in the middle. The CDR3 length is 16 residues. CDR1 and CDR2 (germline): LGHDT, YNNKEL (reference sequence). Here the sequenced sample was peripheral blood, taken on day 0 of AZD1222 vaccination. The V call is TRBV3-1 (or the pseudogene TRBV3-2), the J call TRBJ2-2, with a weak D call TRBD2 (6 bases). The TCR sequence derives from an adult in good health. CDR3 residues: CASIPSGDQNTGELFF. CDR3 DNA sequence: TGTGCCAGCATCCCTTCGGGGGATCAGAACACCGGGGAGCTGTTTTTT.